This T cell receptor beta chain appears in the sequencing data of a study of blood T cell repertoires in COVID-19 (dated by TCRdb to 2018 to 2021). About the investigation overall: Samples from collaborators originated in the United States, Italy and Spain and spanned both the acute and convalescent phases of COVID-19. The material from the prospective study consisted of cDNA or gDNA derived from T cells, B-cell-depleted T cells, or PBMCs. Subjects who had been exposed to COVID-19, were actively infected with it, or had recovered from it provided the deeply sampled blood TCRbeta repertoires that made up the dataset. The repertoires were released in a freely available public database meant as a resource for research on the immune response to SARS-CoV-2. The samples were drawn from two sources: the first 160 participants of the ongoing ImmuneRACE study, and 1,200 or so subjects contributed by 6 global collaborators. Nearly every sample came with metadata listing a de-identified subject ID, COVID-19 status, age in years and sex. HLA class I and class II types, where available, came from metadata supplied by the sample provider rather than from assay-based typing.

The collaborating institutions used their own protocols to collect whole blood in K2EDTA tubes. For TCRbeta analysis, collaborators shipped samples in one of three forms: frozen whole blood, isolated PBMCs, or DNA extracted from either of those sample types. TCRbeta CDR3 regions were amplified from genomic DNA by means of the immunoSEQ Assay, a bias-controlled multiplex PCR. Per the source publication's procedure: The number of nucleated cells in each sample was estimated by amplification of reference gene primers within the assay. Sequence reads were collapsed and filtered to measure the absolute abundance of every unique TCRbeta CDR3 rearrangement. For each sample, productive Simpson clonality was calculated by taking the square root of Simpson's diversity index across productive rearrangements. TCRdb stores this immuneACCESS table with in-frame sequences only. Part of the clones is absent; in the studies checked, under half of the shortfall reflects unresolved V genes, and no reason is known for the rest. The DNA gave D and trimming, while V, J and clone size come from that table. For this sample the table gives under 200,000 clones, of which 80% to 90% were detected only once. Together, the top ten hold roughly 8.2% of the sample.

Beyond this particular receptor, the publication reports: Clinical and demographic metadata were provided uncurated, with the amount varying by source and participant.

Comment on this clone: No cognate antigen has been identified for it. Base qualities are not provided; no much larger clone lies one nucleotide away.

There are 13 amino acids in the CDR3, from cysteine to phenylalanine inclusive. Just the 39-base CDR3 DNA is kept, in frame starting at base 1. As encoded in the germline V gene (reference sequence), CDR1 is SGHKS while CDR2 is YYEKEE. V is reduced by 0 bases and J by 5 bases, leaving a spacing of 8 bases between them. The chain uses TRBV5-5 and TRBJ1-1; no confident D gene assignment can be made. What was sequenced was peripheral blood. This receptor was identified in a man aged 60 to 69 with acute or convalescent COVID-19. This receptor has the CDR3 CASSLEWQTEAFF. The nucleotide sequence is given as TGTGCCAGCAGCTTGGAGTGGCAGACTGAAGCTTTCTTT. Reference TRBV5-5 and TRBJ1-1 genes cover what lies past the CDR3, so the full variable domain is DAGVTQSPTHLIKTRGQQVTLRCSPISGHKSVSWYQQVLGQGPQFIFQYYEKEERGRGNFPDRFSARQFPNYSSELNVNALLLGDSALYLCASSLEWQTEAFFGQGTRLTVV.